This paragraph covers one T cell receptor (beta chain) sequence. Methotrexate plus calcineurin inhibitor accompanied controls' myeloablative marrow transplants; sampling was 1 year later. The CDR3 loop spans 17 amino acids. V lost 5 bases, J lost 1 base, and 18 bases lay in between. Germline CDR1 is SEHNR and CDR2 is FQNEAQ (reference sequence). These data originate in a study of T cells after posttransplantation cyclophosphamide. Clones were sequenced by immunoSEQ multiplex PCR, and TCRdb holds only the in-frame ones, with some missing. The table shows some 19,000 clones, with more than 80% occurring only once.

The specimen was PBMCs, collected around 380 days after allogeneic stem cell transplant with calcineurin inhibitor and methotrexate. This chain uses TRBV7-9 with TRBJ2-1, with TRBD2 as a possible D gene (6 bases). The TCR originated in a female patient aged 25-40 years who received an allogeneic stem cell transplant from an unrelated donor, was CMV-positive, and had acute and chronic GVHD. Certain T cells may be donor cells from the graft. In DNA form, the CDR3 reads TGTGCCAGCAGCCCCCCCTCCGGAGGGATATCCTACAATGAGCAGTTCTTC. This encodes CASSPPSGGISYNEQFF.